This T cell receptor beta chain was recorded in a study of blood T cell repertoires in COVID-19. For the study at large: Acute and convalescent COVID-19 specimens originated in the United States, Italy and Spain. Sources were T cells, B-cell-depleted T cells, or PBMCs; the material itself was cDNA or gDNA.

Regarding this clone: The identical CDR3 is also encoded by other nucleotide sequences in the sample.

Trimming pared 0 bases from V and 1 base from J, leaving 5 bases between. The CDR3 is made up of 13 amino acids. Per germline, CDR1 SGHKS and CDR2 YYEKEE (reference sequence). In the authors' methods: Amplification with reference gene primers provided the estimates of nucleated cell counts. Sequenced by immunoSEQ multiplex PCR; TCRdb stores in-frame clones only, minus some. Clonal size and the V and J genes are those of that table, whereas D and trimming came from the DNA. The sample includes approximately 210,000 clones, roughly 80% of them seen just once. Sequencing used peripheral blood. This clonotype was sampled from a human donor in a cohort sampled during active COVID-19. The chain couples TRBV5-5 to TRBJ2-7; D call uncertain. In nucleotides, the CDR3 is TGTGCCAGCAGCTTGGGAGAATCCTACGAGCAGTACTTC. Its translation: CASSLGESYEQYF. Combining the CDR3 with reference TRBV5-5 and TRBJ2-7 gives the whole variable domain DAGVTQSPTHLIKTRGQQVTLRCSPISGHKSVSWYQQVLGQGPQFIFQYYEKEERGRGNFPDRFSARQFPNYSSELNVNALLLGDSALYLCASSLGESYEQYFGPGTRLTVT.